This is a list of T cell receptor beta chains from one sample in a study of shared clonotypes between healthy human individuals. TCRdb's table, derived via immunoSEQ multiplex PCR, lists solely in-frame clones and lacks some. Among millions of clones, 85% to 95% were seen once, and the ten largest hold more than 1.5%. Sequencing was done on a sample of naive CD8+ T cells from PBMCs. All receptors derive from a man in his late teens or twenties in good health. Some clones in this sample may be carry-over from other donors' samples. Each CDR3 is given with its conserved first and last residue. A D gene is named only where the DNA matches it firmly. Size values are once, few and many counts, or a class for expanded clones, and some rows have none.

size,V,D,length,J,CDR3,DNA
few,TRBV7-3,NA,13,TRBJ1-1,CASSLGGYAEAFF,TGTGCCAGCAGCTTAGGAGGTTACGCTGAAGCTTTCTTT
NA,TRBV2,NA,13,TRBJ2-5,CASSEGQGETQYF,TGTGCCAGCAGTGAGGGGCAGGGGGAGACCCAGTACTTC
NA,TRBV7-9,TRBD1,15,TRBJ1-4,CASRAGTGAAGKLFF,TGTGCCAGCAGGGCCGGGACAGGGGCTGCCGGAAAACTGTTTTTT
NA,TRBV5-1,TRBD2,15,TRBJ2-5,CASSPHTSGRETQYF,TGCGCCAGCAGTCCTCATACTAGCGGGAGGGAGACCCAGTACTTC
NA,TRBV13,NA,18,TRBJ1-2,CASSSKRTIDRTNYGYTF,TGTGCCAGCAGCTCGAAGCGAACAATAGACAGGACTAACTATGGCTACACCTTC
NA,TRBV10-1,TRBD1,15,TRBJ2-1,CASSEGTGPYNEQFF,TGCGCCAGCAGTGAGGGGACAGGGCCGTACAATGAGCAGTTCTTC
NA,TRBV9,NA,17,TRBJ2-1,CASSVSEQVSSYNEQFF,TGTGCCAGCAGCGTCTCGGAACAGGTGAGCTCCTACAATGAGCAGTTCTTC
NA,TRBV7-6,NA,12,TRBJ1-1,CASSGWNTEAFF,TGTGCCAGCAGTGGATGGAACACTGAAGCTTTCTTT
NA,TRBV7-9,TRBD1,13,TRBJ2-5,CASSTGGDETQYF,TGTGCCAGCAGCACAGGGGGCGACGAGACCCAGTACTTC
NA,TRBV28,NA,16,TRBJ1-5,CASSLIPGVGNQPQHF,TGTGCCAGCAGTTTAATCCCCGGGGTTGGCAATCAGCCCCAGCATTTT
NA,TRBV5-6,TRBD2,11,TRBJ2-7,CASGRGYEQYF,TGTGCCAGTGGGAGGGGCTACGAGCAGTACTTC
NA,TRBV27,TRBD1,14,TRBJ1-4,CASSLVQGVGKLFF,TGTGCCAGCAGTTTGGTCCAGGGGGTAGGAAAACTGTTTTTT
NA,TRBV7-9,NA,13,TRBJ2-7,CASSSTRAHEQYF,TGTGCCAGCAGTTCAACCAGGGCCCACGAGCAGTACTTC
NA,TRBV27,TRBD1,14,TRBJ2-7,CASSFRTGSGEQYF,TGTGCCAGCAGTTTCCGGACAGGCTCAGGCGAGCAGTACTTC
NA,TRBV7-9,NA,15,TRBJ2-2,CASSHGGKDTGELFF,TGTGCCAGCAGCCACGGGGGAAAGGACACCGGGGAGCTGTTTTTT
few,TRBV29-1,TRBD1,12,TRBJ1-1,CSGRTGVTEAFF,TGCAGCGGCAGGACAGGGGTGACTGAAGCTTTCTTT
NA,TRBV7-9,NA,13,TRBJ1-2,CASSPRDKYGYTF,TGTGCCAGCAGCCCAAGGGACAAGTATGGCTACACCTTC
NA,TRBV28,NA,13,TRBJ1-1,CASSLQTVHEAFF,TGTGCCAGCAGTTTGCAAACAGTTCATGAAGCTTTCTTT
NA,TRBV5-1,TRBD2,15,TRBJ2-1,CASSLELASYNEQFF,TGCGCCAGCAGCTTGGAACTAGCGAGTTACAATGAGCAGTTCTTC
NA,TRBV9,TRBD2,15,TRBJ2-3,CASSDSGRAPDTQYF,TGTGCCAGCAGCGATAGCGGGAGGGCCCCAGATACGCAGTATTTT
NA,TRBV10-1,TRBD1,16,TRBJ2-2,CASSETGGLNTGELFF,TGCGCCAGCAGTGAGACAGGGGGTCTTAACACCGGGGAGCTGTTTTTT
NA,TRBV19,TRBD1,15,TRBJ2-7,CASSIGQDRTYEQYF,TGTGCCAGTAGTATAGGTCAGGACAGGACCTACGAGCAGTACTTC
NA,TRBV5-5,NA,14,TRBJ1-1,CASSFVRMNTEAFF,TGTGCCAGCAGCTTTGTCAGAATGAACACTGAAGCTTTCTTT
few,TRBV7-9,NA,15,TRBJ1-1,CASSGTKLRDTEAFF,TGTGCCAGCAGCGGGACCAAGCTCAGGGACACTGAAGCTTTCTTT
NA,TRBV19,NA,19,TRBJ2-3,CASSSWGSPGEDGTDTQYF,TGTGCCAGTAGTTCCTGGGGGTCCCCAGGGGAGGATGGCACAGATACGCAGTATTTT
NA,TRBV4-3,TRBD2,15,TRBJ2-1,CASSQVAGGTDEQFF,TGCGCCAGCAGCCAAGTAGCGGGAGGCACCGATGAGCAGTTCTTC
NA,TRBV4-3,NA,15,TRBJ1-1,CASSPQGSLDTEAFF,TGCGCCAGCAGCCCCCAGGGGTCATTGGACACTGAAGCTTTCTTT
once,TRBV27,TRBD1,15,TRBJ2-7,CASSRGAGGPYEQYF,TGTGCCAGCAGCCGGGGCGCAGGGGGACCCTACGAGCAGTACTTC
NA,TRBV9,TRBD2,20,TRBJ2-2,CASSVEGPTASGGNTGELFF,TGTGCCAGCAGCGTAGAGGGACCGACGGCTAGCGGGGGGAACACCGGGGAGCTGTTTTTT